The entry below describes one T cell receptor (beta chain). The J segment lost 5 bases and the V segment lost 4 bases, leaving 3 bases of the junction unmatched. The CDR3 is 14 residues long. From germline, CDR1 is LGHNA and CDR2 YSLEER. The sample originates from a study of blood T cell repertoires in COVID-19. Study background: Italy, Spain and the United States were the sources of the convalescent and acute COVID-19 samples. T cells, B-cell-depleted T cells, or PBMCs supplied cDNA or gDNA.

Profiling relied on immunoSEQ multiplex PCR, and the TCRdb table lists in-frame clones only, not all of them. The sample carries 55,000 to 75,000 clones, approximately 80% recorded once. V usage is TRBV4-3 and J usage is TRBJ2-5, with TRBD2 matching 11 bases. The source of this sequence is a human donor in a cohort sampled during active COVID-19. The specimen was peripheral blood. DNA for the CDR3: TGCGCCAGCAGCCTTACTAGCGGGGGTGAGACCCAGTACTTC. It encodes CASSLTSGGETQYF.